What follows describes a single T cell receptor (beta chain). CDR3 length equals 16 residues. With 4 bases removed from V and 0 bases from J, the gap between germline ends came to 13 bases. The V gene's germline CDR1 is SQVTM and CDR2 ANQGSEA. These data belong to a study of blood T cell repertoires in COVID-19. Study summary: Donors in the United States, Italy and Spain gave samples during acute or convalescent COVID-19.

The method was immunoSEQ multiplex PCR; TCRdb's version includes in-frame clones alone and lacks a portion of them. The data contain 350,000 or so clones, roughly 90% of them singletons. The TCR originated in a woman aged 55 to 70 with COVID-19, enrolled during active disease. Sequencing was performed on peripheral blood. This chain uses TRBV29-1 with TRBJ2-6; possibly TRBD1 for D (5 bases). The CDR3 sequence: CSVGRQSTSGANVLTF. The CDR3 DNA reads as TGCAGCGTTGGGCGACAGTCTACCTCTGGGGCCAACGTCCTGACTTTC.